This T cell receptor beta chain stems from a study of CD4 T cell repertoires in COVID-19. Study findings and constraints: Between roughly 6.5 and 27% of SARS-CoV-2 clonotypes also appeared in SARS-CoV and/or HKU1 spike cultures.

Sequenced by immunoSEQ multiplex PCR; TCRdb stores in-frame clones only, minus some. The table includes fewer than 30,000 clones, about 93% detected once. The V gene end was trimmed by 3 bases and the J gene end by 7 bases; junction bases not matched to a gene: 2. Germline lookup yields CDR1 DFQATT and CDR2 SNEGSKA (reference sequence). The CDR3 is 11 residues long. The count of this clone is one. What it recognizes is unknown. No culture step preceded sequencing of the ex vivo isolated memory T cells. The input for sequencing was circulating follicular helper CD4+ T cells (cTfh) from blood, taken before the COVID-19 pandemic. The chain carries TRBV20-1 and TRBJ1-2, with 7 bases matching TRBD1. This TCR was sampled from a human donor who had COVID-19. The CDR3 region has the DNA TGCAGTGCTAGTGACAGGGTTGGCTACACCTTC. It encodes CSASDRVGYTF.